Below are 20 T cell receptor beta chains sequenced from a single sample in a study of T cell changes during pregnancy in multiple sclerosis. Sequencing used immunoSEQ multiplex PCR; TCRdb keeps in-frame clones, though not all of them. The data show 60,000 to 70,000 clones, more than 85% seen once. The sample consisted of peripheral blood, taken in the second trimester of pregnancy. The receptor set was obtained from a female donor with multiple sclerosis, enrolled in a pregnancy study.

The count of this clone is one. The rearrangement links TRBV6-5 to TRBJ2-4, with TRBD2 as a possible D gene (6 bases). Germline-derived CDR1 and CDR2 are MNHEY and SVGAGI. The CDR3 consists of 16 residues. V was clipped by 4 bases and J by 1 base, with 14 bases between them. The CDR3 reads CASSSLRELAKNIQYF. The DNA of the CDR3 is TGTGCCAGCAGTTCCTTACGGGAGCTGGCCAAAAACATTCAGTACTTC.

The chain combines TRBV5-6 with TRBJ1-5; TRBD1 agrees at 9 bases. The CDR3 runs 17 residues. The V segment lost 0 bases and the J segment 2 bases; nucleotides outside the gene matches: 6. In germline, CDR1 is SGHDT, CDR2 YYEEEE. CDR3 sequence: CASSLALGQGGNQPQHF. The CDR3 coding sequence is TGTGCCAGCAGCTTGGCCTTGGGACAGGGAGGCAATCAGCCCCAGCATTTT.

The V call is TRBV18, the J call TRBJ1-1; D might be TRBD1 (5 bases). CDR1 is KGHSH, CDR2 LQKENI, per germline. V lost 5 bases and J 4 bases, leaving 14 bases between the germline ends. This CDR3 region has 14 residues. The CDR3 region has the DNA TGTGCCAGCTCAGGGGGGGGACTCACCACTGAAGCTTTCTTT. It translates to CASSGGGLTTEAFF.

The chain recombines TRBV30 with TRBJ2-3; perhaps TRBD2 as D (6 bases). CDR1 and CDR2 (germline): GTSNPN, SVGIG (reference sequence). The V end was cut by 4 bases, the J end by 2 bases, with 13 bases between. The CDR3 is made up of 14 amino acids. The CDR3 DNA sequence: TGTGCCTGGAACTCCGGGACTTTCACAGATACGCAGTATTTT. As protein: CAWNSGTFTDTQYF.

CDR3 in amino acids: CASSLRRDKAYNEQFF. The CDR3 DNA reads TGCGCCAGCAGCCTGCGCCGGGACAAAGCCTACAATGAGCAGTTCTTC. This chain connects TRBV4-3 to TRBJ2-1, with D possibly matching TRBD1 (6 bases). V lost 4 bases and J lost 2, with 15 bases in between. CDR1 is LGHNA and CDR2 is YSLEER in the germline V gene. The CDR3 loop spans 16 amino acids.

The chain recombines TRBV25-1 with TRBJ2-1; TRBD1 is a possible D gene (6 bases). V lost 3 bases and J lost 6, with 12 bases in between. The CDR3 is 14 amino acids. CDR1 MGHDK and CDR2 SYGVNS come from the germline V gene. The CDR3 sequence is CASSEQGYRNEQFF. CDR3 DNA: TGTGCCAGCAGTGAGCAGGGGTACCGCAATGAGCAGTTCTTC. The full variable domain, completed using reference TRBV25-1 and TRBJ2-1, is EADIYQTPRYLVIGTGKKITLECSQTMGHDKMYWYQQDPGMELHLIHYSYGVNSTEKGDLSSESTVSRIRTEHFPLTLESARPSHTSQYLCASSEQGYRNEQFFGPGTRLTVL.

The chain links TRBV7-2 to TRBJ1-2; perhaps TRBD1 as D (5 bases). Germline V gives CDR1 SGHTA, CDR2 FQGNSA. CDR3 size: 15 residues. The V gene lost 5 bases and the J gene lost 4 bases, with 17 bases spanning the gap. The CDR3 coding sequence is TGTGCCAGCAGCCGTTCGGCGGGGGGTCTCTATGGCTACACCTTC. Translated: CASSRSAGGLYGYTF.

The chain recombines TRBV6-5 with TRBJ1-4, with D tentatively TRBD1 (5 bases). The CDR3 consists of 14 residues. The ends were cut back, 6 bases at V and 6 bases at J, with 14 bases in the middle. Germline CDR1 MNHEY, CDR2 SVGAGI. CDR3 in DNA: TGTGCCAGCAGGCCCGGGACTTTGGATGAAAAACTGTTTTTT. Amino acid sequence: CASRPGTLDEKLFF.

This clone is medium-sized by share. V usage is TRBV30 and J usage is TRBJ1-2; 11 nucleotides match TRBD1. The CDR3 is 18 amino acids. Trimming took 1 base from V and 8 from J; bases not matched to a gene: 18. The germline gives CDR1 GTSNPN, CDR2 SVGIG (reference sequence). CDR3 in DNA: TGTGCCTGGAGTGCAACTATATACAGGGCGGACAGGGGGCACGGCTACACCTTC. It codes for CAWSATIYRADRGHGYTF. The full variable domain, in which reference TRBV30 and TRBJ1-2 provide the parts outside the CDR3, is SQTIHQWPATLVQPVGSPLSLECTVEGTSNPNLYWYRQAAGRGLQLLFYSVGIGQISSEVPQNLSASRPQDRQFILSSKKLLLSDSGFYLCAWSATIYRADRGHGYTFGSGTRLTVV.

The chain has TRBV18 and TRBJ2-7, with 7 bases matching TRBD1. CDR3 length equals 14 residues. The germline V gene has CDR1 KGHSH and CDR2 LQKENI. Trimming at V came to 3 bases and at J to 4 bases, leaving 6 bases not matched to a gene. CDR3 in amino acids: CASSPETGLYEQYF. CDR3 DNA: TGTGCCAGCTCACCGGAGACAGGGCTGTACGAGCAGTACTTC. The whole variable domain, filled in from reference TRBV18 and TRBJ2-7, reads NAGVMQNPRHLVRRRGQEARLRCSPMKGHSHVYWYRQLPEEGLKFMVYLQKENIIDESGMPKERFSAEFPKEGPSILRIQQVVRGDSAAYFCASSPETGLYEQYFGPGTRLTVT.

This clone was detected once. The gene calls are TRBV5-1 and TRBJ1-1, with D hard to call. This CDR3 comprises 15 residues. V was pared by 0 bases and J by 1 base, with 10 bases between. Per the germline V gene, CDR1 is SGHRS and CDR2 is YFSETQ. Here the CDR3 reads CASSLGQYRNTEAFF. In nucleotides, the CDR3 is TGCGCCAGCAGCTTGGGGCAGTACCGGAACACTGAAGCTTTCTTT.

This chain links TRBV29-1 with TRBJ1-2; D perhaps matches TRBD1 (5 bases). The CDR3 sequence is 11 residues long. V lost 4 bases, J lost 4 bases, and 7 bases lay in between. In germline, CDR1 is SQVTM, CDR2 ANQGSEA. CDR3 DNA: TGCAGCGTTGTTAGGGGCTATGGCTACACCTTC. It specifies CSVVRGYGYTF.

The J gene is TRBJ2-1, the V gene TRBV7-6, with 8 bases fitting TRBD2. In germline, CDR1 is SGHVS, CDR2 FNYEAQ. V dropped 3 bases and J dropped 3; count of bases not matched to a gene: 4. The CDR3 contains 15 residues. The CDR3 nucleotides read TGTGCCAGCAGCTTTAGCGGGACATTCTACAATGAGCAGTTCTTC. Translating it yields CASSFSGTFYNEQFF. Full variable domain (rest looked up from reference TRBV7-6 and TRBJ2-1): GAGVSQSPRYKVTKRGQDVALRCDPISGHVSLYWYRQALGQGPEFLTYFNYEAQQDKSGLPNDRFSAERPEGSISTLTIQRTEQRDSAMYRCASSFSGTFYNEQFFGPGTRLTVL.

The chain couples TRBV13 to TRBJ2-7, with 11 bases that match TRBD2. Germline CDR1 and CDR2: PRHDT and FYEKMQ (reference sequence). CDR3 size: 18 residues. Trimming took 1 base from V and 3 from J; bases not matched to a gene: 11. The CDR3 spells CASSLVPGLAGGVYEQYF. As DNA, the CDR3 is TGTGCCAGCAGCTTAGTGCCCGGGCTAGCGGGAGGCGTCTACGAGCAGTACTTC.

The chain couples TRBV10-3 to TRBJ2-1, with D perhaps matching TRBD2 (7 bases). Trimming removed 3 bases from V and 6 bases from J, with 18 bases in between. Germline CDR1 is ENHRY and CDR2 is SYGVKD. This CDR3 comprises 16 residues. The CDR3 protein is CAISDHTKRGANEQFF. In nucleotides, the CDR3 is TGTGCCATCAGTGATCATACGAAACGGGGGGCCAATGAGCAGTTCTTC.

CDR3 sequence reads: CASSQREGDEQFF. The CDR3, as DNA: TGTGCCAGCAGCCAAAGGGAGGGCGATGAGCAGTTCTTC. The genes are TRBV6-6 and TRBJ2-1, with 7 bases matching TRBD2. The CDR3 length is 13 residues. The V and J ends lost 6 bases and 8 bases, in that order; junction bases with no gene match: 7. The V gene's germline CDR1 is MNHNY and CDR2 SVGAGI (reference sequence).

V gene TRBV6-9 combines with J gene TRBJ1-1; 7 bases are shared with TRBD1. This CDR3 has 15 amino acids. With 2 bases clipped from V and 10 bases from J, the junction kept 13 bases outside the gene matches. Germline CDR1 MNHGY, CDR2 SVAAGI. CDR3 amino acids: CASSYGPGGWLGAFF. CDR3 nucleotide sequence: TGTGCCAGCAGTTATGGTCCAGGGGGTTGGTTGGGAGCTTTCTTT.

The chain combines TRBV19 with TRBJ2-7, with 8 bases lining up with TRBD2. Looked up from germline, CDR1 is LNHDA and CDR2 is SQIVND (reference sequence). CDR3 length: 14 residues. The junction had 9 bases not matched to a gene; V was cut back by 7 bases and J by 4 bases. Written as DNA, the CDR3 is TGTGCCAGTACCTCACAGACGGGGGGGTACGAGCAGTACTTC. As protein: CASTSQTGGYEQYF.

The V call is TRBV9, the J call TRBJ2-5; D remains unclear. This CDR3 is 13 amino acids long. The V end was cut by 0 bases, the J end by 1 base, with 4 bases between. Germline V CDR1 and CDR2: SGDLS, YYNGEE. CDR3 nucleotides: TGTGCCAGCAGCGTAGCCAGCCAAGAGACCCAGTACTTC. Its translation: CASSVASQETQYF.

The chain recombines TRBV5-1 with TRBJ2-2; 10 bases are shared with TRBD1. The J segment lost 6 bases and the V segment lost 0 bases, leaving 5 bases of the junction unmatched. The CDR3 totals 16 residues. CDR1 SGHRS and CDR2 YFSETQ come from the germline V gene. CDR3: CASSLVGDRGSGELFF. The CDR3 nucleotides read TGCGCCAGCAGCTTGGTCGGGGACAGGGGTTCCGGGGAGCTGTTTTTT.